This T cell receptor beta chain was found in a study of graft-versus-host responses after intestinal transplantation. At the level of the study: Recipients had multivisceral, liver-intestinal, or isolated intestinal transplants. The recipients all started with anti-thymocyte globulin induction and then took tacrolimus and steroids for roughly three years. Study-wide points: High graft-versus-host to host-versus-graft T cell clonal ratios marked allografts of patients with graft-donor macrochimerism. There were GvH clones found in recipient marrow, and some of them appeared first in ileum or blood.

Generated by immunoSEQ multiplex PCR, the TCRdb table keeps only in-frame clones and is missing some. The table lists some 41,000 clones, about nine tenths of them singletons, with 6% to 7.5% in the top ten. Comments on this clone: Its antigen is as yet unknown.

This CDR3 contains 14 residues. V gave up 8 bases and J gave up 8 bases; unmatched junction bases: 13. CDR1 and CDR2 (germline): LNHDA, SQIVND (reference sequence). This material consisted of PBMCs, taken approximately 270 days after transplant. The chain has TRBV19 and TRBJ1-1, with 8 bases that match TRBD1. The TCR was taken from a human patient who received an intestinal transplant, so some T cells may come from the graft donor. The CDR3 DNA reads as TGTGCCAGTCAGAGGACAGGGAGGTCATACGAAGCTTTCTTT. Its protein product is CASQRTGRSYEAFF.